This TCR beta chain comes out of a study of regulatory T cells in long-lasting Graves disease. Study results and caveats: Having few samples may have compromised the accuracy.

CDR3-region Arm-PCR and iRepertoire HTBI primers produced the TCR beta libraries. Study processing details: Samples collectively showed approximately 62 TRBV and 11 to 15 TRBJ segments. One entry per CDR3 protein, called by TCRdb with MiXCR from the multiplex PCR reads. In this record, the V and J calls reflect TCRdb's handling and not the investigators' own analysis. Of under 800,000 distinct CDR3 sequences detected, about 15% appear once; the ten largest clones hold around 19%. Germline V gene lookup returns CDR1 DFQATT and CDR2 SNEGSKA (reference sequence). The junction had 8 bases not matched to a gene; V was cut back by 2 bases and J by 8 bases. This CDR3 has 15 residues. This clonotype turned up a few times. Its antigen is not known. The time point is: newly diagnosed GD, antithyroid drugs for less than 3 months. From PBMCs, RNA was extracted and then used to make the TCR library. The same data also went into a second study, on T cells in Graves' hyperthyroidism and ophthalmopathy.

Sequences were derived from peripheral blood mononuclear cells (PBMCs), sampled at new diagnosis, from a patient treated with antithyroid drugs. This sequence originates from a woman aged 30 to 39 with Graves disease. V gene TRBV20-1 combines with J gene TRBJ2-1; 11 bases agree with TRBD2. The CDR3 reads CSARQLAGVNDEQFF. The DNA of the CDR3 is TGCAGTGCTAGACAACTAGCGGGAGTCAACGATGAGCAGTTCTTC.